This T cell receptor (beta chain) was sequenced in a study of cytomegalovirus exposure and HLA in healthy donors. Use of 60 Vbeta and 13 Jbeta primers characterized the PCR. Measured with immunoSEQ multiplex PCR; TCRdb has only the in-frame clones, and not every one. The repertoire has 150,000 to 200,000 clones, roughly 84% of them found once; the top ten carry about 0.25%. With regard to this clone: The antigen is not known.

CDR1 LGHNT and CDR2 FRNRAP come from the germline V gene. V lost 4 bases and J lost 8, with 12 bases in between. This CDR3 has 13 residues. The study, taken as a whole, reports: HLA-A and HLA-B allele assignments for most subjects were reportedly predicted accurately using TCR beta sequences. Across donors, sequencing depth was assumed by presence/absence analyses to be roughly uniform.

This chain uses TRBV12-5 with TRBJ2-1; no definite D call. The sequenced sample consisted of PBMCs. The source is a boy younger than 18 in good health and CMV-seronegative. CDR3 amino acids: CASGSSGGDEQFF. DNA for the CDR3: TGTGCTAGTGGTTCCTCAGGTGGCGATGAGCAGTTCTTC.